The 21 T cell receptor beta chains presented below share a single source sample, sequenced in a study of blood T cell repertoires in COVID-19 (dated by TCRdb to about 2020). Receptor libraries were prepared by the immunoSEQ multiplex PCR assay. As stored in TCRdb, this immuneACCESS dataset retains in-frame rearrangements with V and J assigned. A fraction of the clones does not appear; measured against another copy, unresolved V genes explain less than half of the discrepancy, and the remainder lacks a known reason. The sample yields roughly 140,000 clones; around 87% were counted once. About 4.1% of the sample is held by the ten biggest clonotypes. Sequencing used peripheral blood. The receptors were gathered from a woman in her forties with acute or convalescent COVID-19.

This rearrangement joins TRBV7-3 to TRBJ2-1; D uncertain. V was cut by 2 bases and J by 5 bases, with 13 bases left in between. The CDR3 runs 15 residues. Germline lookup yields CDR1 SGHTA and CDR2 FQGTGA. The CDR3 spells CASSLDGLGNNEQFF. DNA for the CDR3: TGTGCCAGCAGCTTAGACGGCTTGGGCAACAATGAGCAGTTCTTC.

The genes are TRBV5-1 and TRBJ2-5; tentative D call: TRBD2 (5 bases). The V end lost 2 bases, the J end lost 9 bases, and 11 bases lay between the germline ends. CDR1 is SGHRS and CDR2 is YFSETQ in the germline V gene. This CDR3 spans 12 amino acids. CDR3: CASSLNSEAQYF. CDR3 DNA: TGCGCCAGCAGCTTAAATTCGGAGGCCCAGTACTTC.

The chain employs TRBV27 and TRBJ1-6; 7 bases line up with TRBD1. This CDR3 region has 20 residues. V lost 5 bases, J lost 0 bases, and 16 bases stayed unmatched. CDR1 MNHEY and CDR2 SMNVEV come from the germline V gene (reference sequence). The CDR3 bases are TGTGCCAGCAGTACACAGGGGTCCCCCCTTTCAAGCTCCTATAATTCACCCCTCCACTTT. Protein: CASSTQGSPLSSSYNSPLHF.

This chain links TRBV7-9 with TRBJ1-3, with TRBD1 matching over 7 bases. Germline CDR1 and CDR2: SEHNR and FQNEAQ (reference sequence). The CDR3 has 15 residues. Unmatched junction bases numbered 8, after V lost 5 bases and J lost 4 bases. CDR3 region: CASSPRQGVGNTIYF. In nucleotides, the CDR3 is TGTGCCAGCAGCCCCCGACAGGGAGTAGGAAACACCATATATTTT.

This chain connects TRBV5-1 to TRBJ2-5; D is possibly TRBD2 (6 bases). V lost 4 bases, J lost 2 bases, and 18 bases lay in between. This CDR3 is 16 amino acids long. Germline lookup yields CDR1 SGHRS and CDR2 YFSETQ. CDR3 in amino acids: CASSPVSGPKQETQYF. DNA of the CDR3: TGCGCCAGCAGCCCCGTGAGCGGGCCGAAGCAAGAGACCCAGTACTTC.

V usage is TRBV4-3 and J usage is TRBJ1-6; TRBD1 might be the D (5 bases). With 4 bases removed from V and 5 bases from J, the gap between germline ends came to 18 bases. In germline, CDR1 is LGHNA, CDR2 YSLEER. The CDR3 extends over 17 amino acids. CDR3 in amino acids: CASSPGGGGRNNSPLHF. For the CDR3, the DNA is TGCGCCAGCAGCCCTGGGGGGGGAGGTAGGAATAATTCACCCCTCCACTTT.

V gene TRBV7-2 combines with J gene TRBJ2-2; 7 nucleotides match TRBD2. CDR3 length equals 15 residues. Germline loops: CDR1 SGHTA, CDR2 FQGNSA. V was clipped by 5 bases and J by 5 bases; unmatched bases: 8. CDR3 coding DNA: TGTGCCAGCAGCCCAGGACTAGTAGGTACCGGGGAGCTGTTTTTT. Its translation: CASSPGLVGTGELFF.

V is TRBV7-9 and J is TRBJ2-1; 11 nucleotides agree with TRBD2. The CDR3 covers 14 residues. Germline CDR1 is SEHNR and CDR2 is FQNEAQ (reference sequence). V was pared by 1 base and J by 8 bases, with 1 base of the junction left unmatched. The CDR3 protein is CASSLELAGDEQFF. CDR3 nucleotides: TGTGCCAGCAGCTTAGAACTAGCGGGGGATGAGCAGTTCTTC.

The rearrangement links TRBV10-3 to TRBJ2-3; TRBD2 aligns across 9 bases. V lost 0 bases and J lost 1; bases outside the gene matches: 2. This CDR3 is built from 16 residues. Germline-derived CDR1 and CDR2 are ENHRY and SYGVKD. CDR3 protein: CAISESAGGRTDTQYF. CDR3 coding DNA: TGTGCCATCAGTGAGTCGGCGGGAGGGCGCACAGATACGCAGTATTTT.

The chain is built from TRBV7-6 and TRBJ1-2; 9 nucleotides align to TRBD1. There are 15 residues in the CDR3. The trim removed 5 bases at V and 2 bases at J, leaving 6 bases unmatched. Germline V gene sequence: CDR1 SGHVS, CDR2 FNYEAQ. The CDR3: CASSPGTGLNYGYTF. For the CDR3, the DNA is TGTGCCAGCAGCCCAGGGACAGGGCTGAACTATGGCTACACCTTC.

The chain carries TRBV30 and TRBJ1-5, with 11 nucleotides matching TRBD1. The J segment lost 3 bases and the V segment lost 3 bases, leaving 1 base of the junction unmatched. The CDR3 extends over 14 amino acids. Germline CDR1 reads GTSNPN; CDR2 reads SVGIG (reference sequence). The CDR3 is CAWRGQGDNQPQHF. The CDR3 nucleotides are TGTGCCTGGAGGGGACAGGGGGACAATCAGCCCCAGCATTTT.

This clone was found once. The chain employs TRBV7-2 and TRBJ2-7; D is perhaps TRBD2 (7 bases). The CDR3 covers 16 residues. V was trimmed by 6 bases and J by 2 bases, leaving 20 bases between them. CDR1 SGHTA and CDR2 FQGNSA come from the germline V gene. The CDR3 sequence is CASSPMERGGTYEQYF. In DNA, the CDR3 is TGTGCCAGCAGTCCCATGGAGAGGGGGGGCACCTACGAGCAGTACTTC.

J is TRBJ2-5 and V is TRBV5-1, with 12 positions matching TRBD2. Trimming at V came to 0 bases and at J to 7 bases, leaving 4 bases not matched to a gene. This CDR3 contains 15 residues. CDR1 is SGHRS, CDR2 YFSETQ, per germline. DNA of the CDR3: TGCGCCAGCAGCTTGGTGACTAGCGGGGGCGGGACCCAGTACTTC. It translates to CASSLVTSGGGTQYF.

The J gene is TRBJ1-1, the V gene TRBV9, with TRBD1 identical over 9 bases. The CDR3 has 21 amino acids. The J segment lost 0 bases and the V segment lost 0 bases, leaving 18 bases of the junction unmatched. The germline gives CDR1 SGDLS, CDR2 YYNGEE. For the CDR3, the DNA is TGTGCCAGCAGCGTAGATGGACAGGGGATGCTTACCCCACTTGTGAACACTGAAGCTTTCTTT. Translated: CASSVDGQGMLTPLVNTEAFF.

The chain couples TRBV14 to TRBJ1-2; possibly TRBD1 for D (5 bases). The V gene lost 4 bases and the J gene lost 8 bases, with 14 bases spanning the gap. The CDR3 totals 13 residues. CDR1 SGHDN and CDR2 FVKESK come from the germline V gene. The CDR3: CASSLWTQRGYTF. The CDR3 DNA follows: TGTGCCAGCAGCCTATGGACACAGAGGGGCTACACCTTC. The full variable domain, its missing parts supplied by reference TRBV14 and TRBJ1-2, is EAGVTQFPSHSVIEKGQTVTLRCDPISGHDNLYWYRRVMGKEIKFLLHFVKESKQDESGMPNNRFLAERTGGTYSTLKVQPAELEDSGVYFCASSLWTQRGYTFGSGTRLTVV.

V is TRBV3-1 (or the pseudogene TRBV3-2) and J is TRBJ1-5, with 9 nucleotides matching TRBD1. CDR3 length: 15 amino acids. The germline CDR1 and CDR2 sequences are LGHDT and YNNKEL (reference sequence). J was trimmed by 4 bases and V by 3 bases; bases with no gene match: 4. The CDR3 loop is CASSQGGQGNQPQHF. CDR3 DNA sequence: TGTGCCAGCAGCCAGGGAGGACAGGGGAATCAGCCCCAGCATTTT.

Written as DNA, the CDR3 is TGTGCCAGCAGAACGGGACAGGGGTTTTTAATGAACACTGAAGCTTTCTTT. It is translated as CASRTGQGFLMNTEAFF. This chain links TRBV5-6 with TRBJ1-1; 10 nucleotides agree with TRBD1. Germline CDR1 is SGHDT and CDR2 is YYEEEE. Losses at the gene ends were 5 bases for V and 0 bases for J; bases not matched to a gene: 10. This CDR3 is built from 17 residues. The complete variable domain, with remaining parts taken from reference TRBV5-6 and TRBJ1-1, reads DAGVTQSPTHLIKTRGQQVTLRCSPKSGHDTVSWYQQALGQGPQFIFQYYEEEERQRGNFPDRFSGHQFPNYSSELNVNALLLGDSALYLCASRTGQGFLMNTEAFFGQGTRLTVV.

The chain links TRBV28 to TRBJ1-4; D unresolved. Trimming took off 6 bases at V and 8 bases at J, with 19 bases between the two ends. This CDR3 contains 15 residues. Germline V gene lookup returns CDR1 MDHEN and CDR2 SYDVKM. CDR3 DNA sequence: TGTGCCAGCAGCCACCTCAGAGGGTCGGGAGAAAAACTGTTTTTT. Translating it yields CASSHLRGSGEKLFF.

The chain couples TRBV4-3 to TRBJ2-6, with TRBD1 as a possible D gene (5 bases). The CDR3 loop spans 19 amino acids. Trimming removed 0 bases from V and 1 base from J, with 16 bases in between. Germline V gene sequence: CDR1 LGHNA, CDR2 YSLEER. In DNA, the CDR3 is TGCGCCAGCAGCCAAGATGACAGTCTCCAATATTCTGGGGCCAACGTCCTGACTTTC. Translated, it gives CASSQDDSLQYSGANVLTF.

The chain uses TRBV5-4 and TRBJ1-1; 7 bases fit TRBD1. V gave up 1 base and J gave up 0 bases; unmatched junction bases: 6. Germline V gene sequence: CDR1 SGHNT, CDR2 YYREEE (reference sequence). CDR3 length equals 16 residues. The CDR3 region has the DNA TGTGCCAGCAGCTTGTACAGGGGCGAGGTGAACACTGAAGCTTTCTTT. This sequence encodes CASSLYRGEVNTEAFF.

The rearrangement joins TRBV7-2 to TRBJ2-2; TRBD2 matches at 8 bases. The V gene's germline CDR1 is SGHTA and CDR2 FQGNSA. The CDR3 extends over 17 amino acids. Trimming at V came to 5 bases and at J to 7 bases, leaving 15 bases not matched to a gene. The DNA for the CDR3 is TGTGCCAGCAGCCCCTGGGGTAGCGGGGAAAGGGGCGGGGAGCTGTTTTTT. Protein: CASSPWGSGERGGELFF.